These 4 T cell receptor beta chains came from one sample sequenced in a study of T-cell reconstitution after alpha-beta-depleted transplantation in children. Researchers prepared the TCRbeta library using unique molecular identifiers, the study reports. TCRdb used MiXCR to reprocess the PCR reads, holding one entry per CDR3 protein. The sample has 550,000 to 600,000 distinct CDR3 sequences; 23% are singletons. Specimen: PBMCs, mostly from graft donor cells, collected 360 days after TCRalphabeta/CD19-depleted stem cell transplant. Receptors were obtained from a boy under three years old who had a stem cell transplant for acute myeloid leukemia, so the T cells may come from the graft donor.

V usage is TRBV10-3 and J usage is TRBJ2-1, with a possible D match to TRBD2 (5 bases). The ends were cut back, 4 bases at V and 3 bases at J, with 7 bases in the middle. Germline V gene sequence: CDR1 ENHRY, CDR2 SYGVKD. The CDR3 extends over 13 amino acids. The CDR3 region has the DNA TGTGCCATCAGTGGAACTAGCTACAATGAGCAGTTCTTC. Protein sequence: CAISGTSYNEQFF.

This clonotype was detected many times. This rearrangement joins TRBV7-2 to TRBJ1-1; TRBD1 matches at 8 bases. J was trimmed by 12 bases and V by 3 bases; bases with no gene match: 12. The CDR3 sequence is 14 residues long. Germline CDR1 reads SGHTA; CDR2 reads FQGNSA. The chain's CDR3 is CASSFDGQGRGTFF. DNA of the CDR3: TGTGCCAGCAGCTTTGACGGACAGGGAAGAGGGACTTTCTTT.

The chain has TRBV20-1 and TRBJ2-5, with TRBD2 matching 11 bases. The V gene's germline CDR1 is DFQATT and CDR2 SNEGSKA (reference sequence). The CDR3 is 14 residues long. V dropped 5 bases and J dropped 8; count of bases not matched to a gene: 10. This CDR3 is CSAAGLADPRTQYF. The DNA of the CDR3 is TGCAGTGCTGCGGGACTAGCGGACCCAAGAACCCAGTACTTC.

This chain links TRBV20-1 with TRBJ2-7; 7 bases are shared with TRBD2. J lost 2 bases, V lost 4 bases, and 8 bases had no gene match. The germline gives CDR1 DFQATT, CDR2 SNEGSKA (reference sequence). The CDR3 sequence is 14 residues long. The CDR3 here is CSATGGGLTYEQYF. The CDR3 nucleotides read TGCAGTGCTACGGGCGGGGGATTAACCTACGAGCAGTACTTC.